This TCR beta chain comes out of a study of T cell repertoires in cytomegalovirus infection. Study at large: Indications came from public TCR beta signatures; they pointed to CMV infection and to a matching HLA type.

Study-level points and caveats: Carriage of CMV together with the relevant HLA was identifiable through cumulative public TCR beta family frequency. There were HLA-C-restricted CMV-specific TCR beta clonotypes dominating the ex vivo response.

MiXCR, applied by TCRdb to the reads, yields one record per CDR3 protein. The data hold approximately 700,000 distinct CDR3 sequences, with roughly 36% observed a single time. This clonotype turned up a few times. Its antigen is not identified. The CDR3 runs 16 residues. The trim removed 5 bases at V and 6 bases at J, leaving 15 bases unmatched. The germline gives CDR1 DFQATT, CDR2 SNEGSKA (reference sequence). The sample taken for sequencing was PBMCs. This receptor was taken from a human donor in good health (CMV status not recorded). Some clones in this sample may be carry-over from other donors' samples. The V gene is TRBV20-1, the J gene TRBJ1-5, with 8 bases that match TRBD1. CDR3 nucleotide sequence: TGCAGTGCTGGCGGAAGGAAAAACAGGGGGGGTCAGCCCCAGCATTTT. Its translation: CSAGGRKNRGGQPQHF.